This T cell receptor (beta chain) was obtained from a study of molecular identifiers for immune sequencing clone quantification. Background on the study: In replicates, RNA from roughly 20,000 or 100,000 naive CD8 cells was split five ways, four sequenced. Overall study findings and caveats: Clones carrying above 20 RNA copies accounted for over 98% of effector molecules, under 1% in naive cells. Reports indicate spiked Jurkat TCR RNA from one cell could be found among about a million naive cells.

Sorting selected naive CD8 T cells with a CD8+CD4-CCR7+CD45RA+ phenotype. CDR1 is SEHNR and CDR2 is FQNEAQ in the germline V gene (reference sequence). The germline V and J ends were trimmed by 6 bases and 6 bases, with 13 bases remaining between them. The CDR3 contains 13 residues. TCRdb ran MiXCR on the PCR reads and lists one entry per CDR3 protein. The table includes about 500,000 distinct CDR3 sequences, about 25% detected once. This clonotype appeared many times. Its antigen is as yet unknown. This sequence originates from a human donor in good health. Some libraries in this study had Jurkat cell RNA spiked in. The chain links TRBV7-9 to TRBJ2-3; the D gene is possibly TRBD2 (7 bases). The material sequenced was naive CD8+ T cells from blood, with Jurkat cell RNA spiked in. Subset meaning: FACS-sorted CD8+CD4-CCR7+CD45RA+ naive T cells. CDR3 sequence (DNA): TGTGCCAGCAGACTGGGGGGGGCTGATACGCAGTATTTT. As protein: CASRLGGADTQYF.